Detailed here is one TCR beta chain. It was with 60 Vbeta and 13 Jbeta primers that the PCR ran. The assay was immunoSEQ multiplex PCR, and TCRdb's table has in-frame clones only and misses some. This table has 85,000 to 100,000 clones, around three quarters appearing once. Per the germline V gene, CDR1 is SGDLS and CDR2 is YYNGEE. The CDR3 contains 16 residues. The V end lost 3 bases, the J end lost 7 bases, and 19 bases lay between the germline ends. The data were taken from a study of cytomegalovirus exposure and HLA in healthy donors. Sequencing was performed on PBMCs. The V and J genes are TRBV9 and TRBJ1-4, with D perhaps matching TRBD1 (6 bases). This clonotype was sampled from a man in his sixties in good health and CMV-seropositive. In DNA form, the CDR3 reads TGTGCCAGCAGCGCCCTAGAAGGCAGGGGAAGTGAAAAACTGTTTTTT. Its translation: CASSALEGRGSEKLFF.